A selection of T cell receptor beta chains follows, all from one sample in a study of brain T cells in children with intractable seizures. The method was immunoSEQ multiplex PCR; TCRdb's version includes in-frame clones alone and lacks a portion of them. The sample carries about 80,000 clones, around nine tenths recorded once. Sequencing was performed on peripheral blood, taken at surgery. The receptors were gathered from a girl aged 2 to 9 with Rasmussen encephalitis and intractable seizures. Both conserved end residues are part of each CDR3. Fields, in order: CDR3 length, clone size, V gene, J gene, D gene, CDR3 protein, CDR3 DNA. The D gene is left open where the match is weak. Clone size is not always given. Where it is, it says once, few, many or a class for expanded clones.

len: 15
abundance: once
v_gene: TRBV13
j_gene: TRBJ2-1
d_gene: TRBD1
CDR3aa: CASSLTGQGRNEQFF
CDR3nt: TGTGCCAGCAGCTTAACGGGACAGGGGAGGAATGAGCAGTTCTTC

len: 14
abundance: NA
v_gene: TRBV5-4
j_gene: TRBJ2-1
d_gene: NA
CDR3aa: CASNTRGPYNEQFF
CDR3nt: TGTGCCAGCAACACGAGGGGACCTTACAATGAGCAGTTCTTC

len: 17
abundance: NA
v_gene: TRBV5-1
j_gene: TRBJ1-2
d_gene: NA
CDR3aa: CASSPWTLGAILGGYTF
CDR3nt: TGCGCCAGCAGCCCCTGGACACTGGGGGCCATATTGGGTGGCTACACCTTC

len: 15
abundance: NA
v_gene: TRBV30
j_gene: TRBJ2-7
d_gene: NA
CDR3aa: CAWSVGLILSYEQYF
CDR3nt: TGTGCCTGGAGTGTAGGGCTAATTCTCTCCTACGAGCAGTACTTC

len: 14
abundance: NA
v_gene: TRBV7-3
j_gene: TRBJ2-2
d_gene: NA
CDR3aa: CASSLKHRGGELFF
CDR3nt: TGTGCCAGCAGCTTAAAACATCGAGGCGGGGAGCTGTTTTTT

len: 15
abundance: NA
v_gene: TRBV19
j_gene: TRBJ1-2
d_gene: NA
CDR3aa: CASSTHSGANYGYTF
CDR3nt: TGTGCCAGTAGTACCCACTCAGGGGCCAACTATGGCTACACCTTC

len: 15
abundance: NA
v_gene: TRBV6-1
j_gene: TRBJ1-5
d_gene: NA
CDR3aa: CASSEGSVSNQPQHF
CDR3nt: TGTGCCAGCAGTGAAGGATCCGTTAGCAATCAGCCCCAGCATTTT

len: 16
abundance: hyperexpanded
v_gene: TRBV27
j_gene: TRBJ2-1
d_gene: TRBD2
CDR3aa: CASSSGRLAGNNEQFF
CDR3nt: TGTGCCAGCAGCTCCGGTCGACTAGCGGGGAACAATGAGCAGTTCTTC

len: 13
abundance: NA
v_gene: TRBV20-1
j_gene: TRBJ1-6
d_gene: NA
CDR3aa: CSASSGRNSPLHF
CDR3nt: TGCAGTGCTAGTTCAGGGCGAAATTCACCCCTCCACTTT

len: 17
abundance: NA
v_gene: TRBV27
j_gene: TRBJ2-1
d_gene: TRBD2
CDR3aa: CASSSMTSGGSYNEQFF
CDR3nt: TGTGCCAGCAGTTCCATGACTAGCGGGGGCTCCTACAATGAGCAGTTCTTC

len: 17
abundance: NA
v_gene: TRBV13
j_gene: TRBJ1-1
d_gene: TRBD1
CDR3aa: CASSLPTGGFFGTEAFF
CDR3nt: TGTGCCAGCAGCTTGCCGACAGGGGGCTTTTTCGGCACTGAAGCTTTCTTT

len: 15
abundance: NA
v_gene: TRBV5-4
j_gene: TRBJ1-1
d_gene: TRBD1
CDR3aa: CASRKSRTGDTEAFF
CDR3nt: TGTGCCAGCAGGAAATCTAGAACAGGGGACACTGAAGCTTTCTTT

len: 14
abundance: NA
v_gene: TRBV19
j_gene: TRBJ1-2
d_gene: NA
CDR3aa: CASNKEGRNYGYTF
CDR3nt: TGTGCCAGTAATAAAGAGGGACGCAACTATGGCTACACCTTC

len: 12
abundance: NA
v_gene: TRBV5-4
j_gene: TRBJ2-7
d_gene: NA
CDR3aa: CASSLVGNEQYF
CDR3nt: TGTGCCAGCAGCTTGGTAGGAAACGAGCAGTACTTC

len: 16
abundance: NA
v_gene: TRBV7-6
j_gene: TRBJ2-1
d_gene: TRBD1
CDR3aa: CASSLALGTGYNEQFF
CDR3nt: TGTGCCAGCAGCTTAGCGCTAGGGACAGGGTACAATGAGCAGTTCTTC

len: 14
abundance: NA
v_gene: TRBV6-5
j_gene: TRBJ2-3
d_gene: NA
CDR3aa: CASSLITRTDTQYF
CDR3nt: TGTGCCAGCAGTCTAATTACTAGGACAGATACGCAGTATTTT

len: 19
abundance: NA
v_gene: TRBV5-6
j_gene: TRBJ2-3
d_gene: TRBD2
CDR3aa: CASSFSGRAGKWSTDTQYF
CDR3nt: TGTGCCAGCAGCTTTAGCGGGAGGGCCGGGAAATGGAGCACAGATACGCAGTATTTT

len: 15
abundance: few
v_gene: TRBV4-1
j_gene: TRBJ2-1
d_gene: TRBD1
CDR3aa: CASSQGGQGNNEQFF
CDR3nt: TGCGCCAGCAGCCAAGGGGGACAGGGAAACAATGAGCAGTTCTTC

len: 18
abundance: NA
v_gene: TRBV7-2
j_gene: TRBJ2-1
d_gene: TRBD2
CDR3aa: CASSSGTSGTKIYNEQFF
CDR3nt: TGTGCCAGCAGCTCCGGGACTAGCGGGACGAAAATCTACAATGAGCAGTTCTTC

len: 14
abundance: NA
v_gene: TRBV7-2
j_gene: TRBJ1-2
d_gene: NA
CDR3aa: CASSLELRKEGYTF
CDR3nt: TGTGCCAGCAGCTTAGAGCTTCGGAAGGAGGGCTACACCTTC

len: 13
abundance: few
v_gene: TRBV19
j_gene: TRBJ2-7
d_gene: TRBD1
CDR3aa: CASSIGTGNEQYF
CDR3nt: TGTGCCAGTAGTATAGGGACAGGGAACGAGCAGTACTTC

len: 13
abundance: NA
v_gene: TRBV10-2
j_gene: TRBJ1-1
d_gene: NA
CDR3aa: CASSELPGDEAFF
CDR3nt: TGCGCCAGCAGTGAGTTGCCGGGAGATGAAGCTTTCTTT

len: 15
abundance: NA
v_gene: TRBV27
j_gene: TRBJ2-2
d_gene: NA
CDR3aa: CASSLGAEPGGELFF
CDR3nt: TGTGCCAGCAGTTTAGGCGCGGAGCCCGGCGGGGAGCTGTTTTTT

len: 10
abundance: NA
v_gene: TRBV6-5
j_gene: TRBJ1-2
d_gene: NA
CDR3aa: CASGPSRDTF
CDR3nt: TGTGCCAGCGGCCCTTCCCGGGACACCTTC

len: 17
abundance: NA
v_gene: TRBV14
j_gene: TRBJ1-6
d_gene: TRBD1
CDR3aa: CASSQDVRQGWNSPLHF
CDR3nt: TGTGCCAGCAGCCAAGACGTACGACAGGGGTGGAATTCACCCCTCCACTTT

len: 17
abundance: NA
v_gene: TRBV3-1/TRBV3-2
j_gene: TRBJ2-5
d_gene: TRBD2
CDR3aa: CASSPGTSGGVEETQYF
CDR3nt: TGTGCCAGCAGCCCCGGGACTAGCGGGGGGGTAGAGGAGACCCAGTACTTC

len: 15
abundance: NA
v_gene: TRBV7-8
j_gene: TRBJ2-1
d_gene: TRBD2
CDR3aa: CASSGLAGGYNEQFF
CDR3nt: TGTGCCAGCAGCGGACTAGCGGGAGGATACAATGAGCAGTTCTTC

len: 11
abundance: NA
v_gene: TRBV13
j_gene: TRBJ2-3
d_gene: NA
CDR3aa: CASSPGDTQYF
CDR3nt: TGTGCCAGCAGCCCGGGAGATACGCAGTATTTT

len: 17
abundance: NA
v_gene: TRBV27
j_gene: TRBJ1-6
d_gene: NA
CDR3aa: CASSPLGGSSYNSPLHF
CDR3nt: TGTGCCAGCAGTCCCCTGGGGGGAAGTTCCTATAATTCACCCCTCCACTTT

len: 14
abundance: few
v_gene: TRBV6-5
j_gene: TRBJ1-4
d_gene: NA
CDR3aa: CASSYSTTGEKLFF
CDR3nt: TGTGCCAGCAGTTACTCGACTACGGGAGAAAAACTGTTTTTT

len: 15
abundance: NA
v_gene: TRBV28
j_gene: TRBJ1-5
d_gene: TRBD1
CDR3aa: CASSPFGQGGQPQHF
CDR3nt: TGTGCCAGCAGTCCCTTCGGACAGGGAGGTCAGCCCCAGCATTTT

len: 16
abundance: NA
v_gene: TRBV27
j_gene: TRBJ1-6
d_gene: TRBD1
CDR3aa: CASSPQGAVYNSPLHF
CDR3nt: TGTGCCAGCAGTCCACAGGGGGCGGTGTATAATTCACCCCTCCACTTT

len: 20
abundance: NA
v_gene: TRBV2
j_gene: TRBJ1-6
d_gene: TRBD1
CDR3aa: CASSEGQGELSWHYNSPLHF
CDR3nt: TGTGCCAGCAGTGAAGGACAGGGCGAATTAAGCTGGCACTATAATTCACCCCTCCACTTT

len: 12
abundance: NA
v_gene: TRBV19
j_gene: TRBJ1-2
d_gene: NA
CDR3aa: CASSIVGVGYTF
CDR3nt: TGTGCCAGTAGTATAGTAGGGGTTGGCTACACCTTC

len: 17
abundance: NA
v_gene: TRBV11-2
j_gene: TRBJ1-2
d_gene: TRBD1
CDR3aa: CASSLVAGGELGYGYTF
CDR3nt: TGTGCCAGCAGCTTGGTTGCAGGGGGCGAGCTCGGCTATGGCTACACCTTC